The 3 T cell receptor beta chains given below trace back to one sample, sequenced in a study of T cells in Graves' hyperthyroidism and ophthalmopathy. RNA transcripts gave rise to amplified TCR beta CDR3 regions. TCR CDR3 underwent first-round RT-PCR with the HTBI primer set. TCRdb reprocessed the multiplex PCR reads via MiXCR and lists one record per CDR3 protein. The sample consists of about 540,000 distinct CDR3 sequences, roughly 50% of them appearing once. Sequencing was done on a sample of peripheral blood or thyroid tissue (not recorded which). Source of these receptors: a woman between 18 and 30 years old with Graves' hyperthyroidism.

This clonotype was recorded at least ten times. The chain uses TRBV7-6 and TRBJ2-3; D is uncertain. The CDR3 covers 13 residues. Trimming pared 5 bases from V and 3 bases from J, leaving 9 bases between. Per the germline V gene, CDR1 is SGHVS and CDR2 is FNYEAQ. The CDR3 loop reads CASSLLGTDTQYF. CDR3 nucleotide sequence: TGTGCCAGCAGCCTCCTGGGGACAGATACGCAGTATTTT.

This clonotype was seen repeatedly, ten times or more. This chain's CDR3 is CASSQEGLAAYEQYF. The CDR3 DNA reads as TGTGCCAGCAGCCAAGAGGGACTAGCGGCCTACGAGCAGTACTTC. V is TRBV3-1 and J is TRBJ2-7; 11 bases map to TRBD2. Germline lookup yields CDR1 LGHDT and CDR2 YNNKEL (reference sequence). This CDR3 has 15 amino acids. J was trimmed by 2 bases and V by 0 bases; bases with no gene match: 0.

A word on this clonotype: One base away lies a much larger clone, so this may be a sequencing read error. The rearrangement joins TRBV10-3 to TRBJ2-3; 7 nucleotides line up with TRBD2. This CDR3 has 13 residues. Germline loops: CDR1 ENHRY, CDR2 SYGVKD. J was trimmed by 1 base and V by 11 bases; bases with no gene match: 6. The CDR3 sequence: CAGASGRTDTQYF. Here the CDR3 DNA reads TGTGCCGGAGCTAGCGGCCGCACAGATACGCAGTATTTT.